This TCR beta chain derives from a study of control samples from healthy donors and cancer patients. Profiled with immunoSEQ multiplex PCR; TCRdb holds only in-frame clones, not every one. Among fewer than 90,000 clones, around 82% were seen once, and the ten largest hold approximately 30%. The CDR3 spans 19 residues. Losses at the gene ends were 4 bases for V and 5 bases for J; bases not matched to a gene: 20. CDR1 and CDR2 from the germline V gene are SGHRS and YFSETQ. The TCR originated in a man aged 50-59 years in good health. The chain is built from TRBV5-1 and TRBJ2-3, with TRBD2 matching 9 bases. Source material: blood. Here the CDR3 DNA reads TGCGCCAGCAGCCTTACCACATCTGGACTAGCGCTCAGTGGAGATACGCAGTATTTT. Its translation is CASSLTTSGLALSGDTQYF.